The clone carrying this TCR beta chain was counted at least ten times. The germline gives CDR1 DFQATT, CDR2 SNEGSKA (reference sequence). The CDR3 runs 14 residues. The V end lost 7 bases, the J end lost 2 bases, and 18 bases lay between the germline ends. TCRdb processed the RT-PCR reads anew with MiXCR; each CDR3 protein has one entry. This table holds about 700,000 distinct CDR3 sequences, 12% to 15% found once. This receptor was obtained from a female donor in good health, serving as a healthy control. V and J are TRBV20-1 and TRBJ2-7; D is undetermined. Sequencing was performed on memory CD4+ T cells from blood. The CDR3, as DNA: TGCAGTGTTCCGACAAGACTGTTTGCCTACGAGCAGTACTTC. Its protein is CSVPTRLFAYEQYF.